The 21 T cell receptor beta chains presented below share a single source sample, sequenced in a study of blood T cell repertoires in COVID-19. Clones were read by immunoSEQ multiplex PCR, and TCRdb kept only the in-frame ones, dropping some. The table includes 3,900 or so clones, approximately 89% detected once. Sequenced input: peripheral blood. These receptors all stem from a woman aged 70-85 years with active COVID-19.

V is TRBV19 and J is TRBJ2-1, with 7 bases aligning to TRBD1. Germline values: CDR1 LNHDA, CDR2 SQIVND (reference sequence). The CDR3 runs 16 residues. The V segment lost 6 bases and the J segment 4 bases; nucleotides outside the gene matches: 12. CDR3 in amino acids: CASRKNTGQLYNEQFF. Here the CDR3 DNA reads TGTGCCAGTAGGAAAAACACGGGACAGCTTTACAATGAGCAGTTCTTC.

This chain uses TRBV3-1 (or the pseudogene TRBV3-2) with TRBJ2-3, with 7 bases that match TRBD1. The germline CDR1 and CDR2 sequences are LGHDT and YNNKEL (reference sequence). The CDR3 is 15 residues long. Trimming took 5 bases from V and 8 from J; bases not matched to a gene: 13. Written as DNA, the CDR3 is TGTGCCAGCAGCTCTCCCAAAAAGGACAGGACTACGCAGTATTTT. This translates into CASSSPKKDRTTQYF.

This chain joins TRBV10-3 and TRBJ1-1, with 9 bases lining up with TRBD1. Germline V gives CDR1 ENHRY, CDR2 SYGVKD. Unmatched junction bases numbered 8, after V lost 5 bases and J lost 4 bases. This CDR3 region has 15 residues. This CDR3 is CAISSGTGSFTEAFF. DNA for the CDR3: TGTGCCATCAGTTCCGGGACAGGGTCTTTCACTGAAGCTTTCTTT.

The chain couples TRBV2 to TRBJ2-5; 8 nucleotides line up with TRBD1. The CDR3 runs to 14 residues. V dropped 6 bases and J dropped 5; count of bases not matched to a gene: 8. Per germline, CDR1 SNHLY and CDR2 FYNNEI. The CDR3 DNA sequence: TGTGCCAGCAGGGACCTGGACAGGGCTGAGACCCAGTACTTC. Protein: CASRDLDRAETQYF.

This rearrangement joins TRBV27 to TRBJ1-2, with D unclear. The germline V and J ends were trimmed by 2 bases and 4 bases, with 11 bases remaining between them. The CDR3 is made up of 14 amino acids. Germline lookup yields CDR1 MNHEY and CDR2 SMNVEV (reference sequence). The CDR3 region is CASSLLTGGYGYTF. CDR3 DNA sequence: TGTGCCAGCAGTTTACTGACGGGTGGCTATGGCTACACCTTC.

The table lists this clone with a count of one. The CDR3 here is CASSPAGSVNEQFF. CDR3 coding DNA: TGTGCCAGCAGCCCCGCGGGGTCCGTCAATGAGCAGTTCTTC. The gene calls are TRBV7-3 and TRBJ2-1, with a weak D call TRBD2 (6 bases). From germline, CDR1 is SGHTA and CDR2 FQGTGA. The CDR3 loop spans 14 amino acids. Between the trimmed V and J ends, which lost 5 bases and 6 bases, there was a span of 14 bases.

This chain links TRBV10-3 with TRBJ2-7; tentatively, D is TRBD1 (6 bases). Germline-derived CDR1 and CDR2 are ENHRY and SYGVKD. V lost 9 bases, J lost 9 bases, and 21 bases lay in between. There are 13 residues in the CDR3. This chain's CDR3 is CAIGSSSGAWQYF. DNA of the CDR3: TGTGCCATAGGATCTTCATCAGGGGCCTGGCAGTACTTC.

This chain uses TRBV4-3 with TRBJ2-3, with 11 bases that match TRBD2. The CDR3 consists of 14 residues. Losses at the gene ends were 4 bases for V and 6 bases for J; bases not matched to a gene: 3. Germline CDR1 is LGHNA and CDR2 is YSLEER. CDR3 residues: CASSRLAGRDTQYF. CDR3 coding DNA: TGCGCCAGCAGCCGACTAGCGGGACGGGATACGCAGTATTTT.

V usage is TRBV5-6 and J usage is TRBJ2-2, with 9 positions matching TRBD1. CDR3 length: 15 residues. Germline V CDR1 and CDR2: SGHDT, YYEEEE. Trimming took 4 bases from V and 2 from J; bases not matched to a gene: 3. The CDR3 sequence is CASSTDRGNTGELFF. DNA of the CDR3: TGTGCCAGCAGCACGGACAGGGGAAACACCGGGGAGCTGTTTTTT.

V is TRBV3-1 (or the pseudogene TRBV3-2) and J is TRBJ2-5; 8 nucleotides align to TRBD2. CDR3 length: 14 amino acids. The junction had 3 bases not matched to a gene; V was cut back by 3 bases and J by 3 bases. Per the germline V gene, CDR1 is LGHDT and CDR2 is YNNKEL (reference sequence). DNA for the CDR3: TGTGCCAGCAGCCATGATAGCGGGAAAGAGACCCAGTACTTC. Encoded protein: CASSHDSGKETQYF.

The chain combines TRBV10-3 with TRBJ1-2, with 10 bases aligning to TRBD1. Trimming cost V 4 bases and J 2 bases; bases outside gene matches: 4. Germline lookup yields CDR1 ENHRY and CDR2 SYGVKD. The CDR3 runs to 15 residues. The CDR3, as DNA: TGTGCCATCAGTGGAGGACAGGGGGGGAACTATGGCTACACCTTC. Its protein is CAISGGQGGNYGYTF.

The genes are TRBV4-2 and TRBJ2-1; TRBD2 matches at 8 bases. This CDR3 region has 18 residues. Trimming at V came to 0 bases and at J to 11 bases, leaving 18 bases not matched to a gene. Germline CDR1 reads LGHNA; CDR2 reads YNFKEQ. The CDR3 DNA is TGTGCCAGCAGCCAAGACTTCTCGGGGGGGCCGAGACTCCAAAAGCAGTTCTTC. Amino acids: CASSQDFSGGPRLQKQFF.

This chain connects TRBV19 to TRBJ2-5, with 11 nucleotides matching TRBD1. Germline CDR1 is LNHDA and CDR2 is SQIVND (reference sequence). V lost 3 bases to trimming and J lost 4 bases; unmatched junction nucleotides: 10. This CDR3 spans 17 amino acids. CDR3 loop: CASSIPTQDRGRETQYF. The CDR3 region has the DNA TGTGCCAGTAGTATTCCCACCCAGGACAGGGGGCGAGAGACCCAGTACTTC.

The rearrangement uses TRBV5-4 and TRBJ2-7, with D maybe TRBD1 (6 bases). The V and J ends lost 4 bases and 7 bases respectively, with 15 bases between them. From germline, CDR1 is SGHNT and CDR2 YYREEE (reference sequence). The CDR3 length is 13 residues. CDR3 sequence: CASSVTGKREQYF. The CDR3 bases are TGTGCCAGCAGCGTCACAGGGAAGCGAGAGCAGTACTTC. Based on the CDR3 plus reference TRBV5-4 and TRBJ2-7, the full variable domain is ETGVTQSPTHLIKTRGQQVTLRCSSQSGHNTVSWYQQALGQGPQFIFQYYREEENGRGNFPPRFSGLQFPNYSSELNVNALELDDSALYLCASSVTGKREQYFGPGTRLTVT.

The chain links TRBV12-3 or TRBV12-4 to TRBJ2-1; tentative D call: TRBD1 (6 bases). The CDR3 has 13 amino acids. The V end lost 6 bases, the J end lost 9 bases, and 15 bases lay between the germline ends. The CDR3 nucleotides are TGTGCCAGCAGCACCACCCAGGGGACTGAGCAGTTCTTC. Translating it yields CASSTTQGTEQFF.

The V and J genes are TRBV10-3 and TRBJ2-5, with TRBD1 as a possible D gene (6 bases). CDR3 length: 13 residues. V was pared by 3 bases and J by 3 bases, with 8 bases between. The germline V gene encodes CDR1 ENHRY and CDR2 SYGVKD. The CDR3, as DNA: TGTGCCATCAGTGAATACAGGGAAGAGACCCAGTACTTC. Translated, it gives CAISEYREETQYF.

The V call is TRBV2, the J call TRBJ1-1, with TRBD1 as a possible D gene (6 bases). V was pared by 6 bases and J by 2 bases, with 13 bases between. Looked up from germline, CDR1 is SNHLY and CDR2 is FYNNEI. CDR3 size: 14 residues. The CDR3 nucleotides are TGTGCCAGCAGCGTCAGGGGCAGTAACACTGAAGCTTTCTTT. Translating gives CASSVRGSNTEAFF.

The chain recombines TRBV5-1 with TRBJ1-2; tentative D call: TRBD1 (6 bases). This CDR3 region has 13 residues. CDR1 is SGHRS and CDR2 is YFSETQ in the germline V gene. Trimming left V 6 bases short and J 7 bases short, with 16 bases between. CDR3 DNA sequence: TGCGCCAGCACCCCCCTGGGACAAGGTGGCTACACCTTC. Translation: CASTPLGQGGYTF.

This rearrangement joins TRBV7-2 to TRBJ2-3; TRBD2 matches 10 bases. This CDR3 comprises 15 residues. After removal of 5 bases from V and 0 bases from J, the junction contained 2 bases not matched to a gene. Per the germline V gene, CDR1 is SGHTA and CDR2 is FQGNSA. CDR3 in amino acids: CASSASGGSTDTQYF. The CDR3 nucleotides read TGTGCCAGCAGCGCTAGCGGGGGAAGCACAGATACGCAGTATTTT.

The chain combines TRBV27 with TRBJ1-6; D perhaps matches TRBD1 (6 bases). CDR3 size: 17 residues. The germline gives CDR1 MNHEY, CDR2 SMNVEV (reference sequence). V was cut by 5 bases and J by 2 bases, with 16 bases left in between. CDR3 nucleotides: TGTGCCAGCAGTCAGGACAGCTTAGGGCCCTATAATTCACCCCTCCACTTT. Translated: CASSQDSLGPYNSPLHF.

The chain has TRBV7-9 and TRBJ2-1; TRBD1 matches at 7 bases. Germline assignment: CDR1 SEHNR and CDR2 FQNEAQ (reference sequence). The CDR3 spans 16 residues. Germline trimming cut 5 bases from V and 0 bases from J; bases unmatched to any gene: 7. CDR3 sequence (DNA): TGTGCCAGCAGCCCCACGACAGGGAGCTCCTACAATGAGCAGTTCTTC. Protein sequence: CASSPTTGSSYNEQFF.